Presented here are 17 T cell receptor beta chains from one specimen sequenced in a study of T cell responses to AZD1222 COVID-19 vaccine. Clones were sequenced by immunoSEQ multiplex PCR, and TCRdb holds only the in-frame ones, with some missing. This repertoire shows over 50,000 clones, around 81% found once; its top ten account for 20% to 30%. Specimen: peripheral blood, collected 28 days after the second AZD1222 dose. The source is an adult who received the AZD1222 COVID-19 vaccine.

The chain couples TRBV11-3 to TRBJ2-7, with 9 positions matching TRBD1. Germline-derived CDR1 and CDR2 are SGHNT and YENEEA. V gave up 5 bases and J gave up 5 bases; unmatched junction bases: 7. The CDR3 spans 14 residues. The CDR3 sequence: CASSPGTGWDEQYF. CDR3 coding DNA: TGTGCCAGCAGCCCTGGGACAGGGTGGGACGAGCAGTACTTC.

Here the CDR3 DNA reads TGTGCTAGTGGCCGTGGACTAGCGGGAGGGAAGCAGTATTTT. This sequence encodes CASGRGLAGGKQYF. J is TRBJ2-3 and V is TRBV12-5; 15 bases align to TRBD2. The CDR3 runs 14 residues. The germline V gene has CDR1 LGHNT and CDR2 FRNRAP. Germline trimming cut 6 bases from V and 11 bases from J; bases unmatched to any gene: 6.

The chain employs TRBV6-5 and TRBJ2-1; no reliable D call. The CDR3 has 14 residues. The germline CDR1 and CDR2 sequences are MNHEY and SVGAGI. V was pared by 6 bases and J by 9 bases, with 18 bases between. In DNA, the CDR3 is TGTGCCAGCAGGAGGAACTCCCCAAATGGTGAGCAGTTCTTC. Its protein product is CASRRNSPNGEQFF.

The chain joins TRBV19 to TRBJ1-2; TRBD1 agrees at 7 bases. CDR3 length: 14 amino acids. Germline CDR1 reads LNHDA; CDR2 reads SQIVND (reference sequence). Germline trimming cut 5 bases from V and 8 bases from J; bases unmatched to any gene: 11. CDR3 sequence reads: CASSPPTGVQGYTF. In DNA form, the CDR3 reads TGTGCCAGTAGTCCTCCCACAGGGGTACAGGGCTACACCTTC.

This clone occurred a few times. The V gene is TRBV29-1, the J gene TRBJ1-3, with D unresolved. CDR1 and CDR2 (germline): SQVTM, ANQGSEA. Trimming took off 6 bases at V and 0 bases at J, with 12 bases between the two ends. The CDR3 covers 14 residues. CDR3: CSVAADDSGNTIYF. The DNA of the CDR3 is TGCAGCGTAGCGGCGGATGACTCTGGAAACACCATATATTTT.

The chain uses TRBV10-3 and TRBJ2-1, with a weak D call TRBD2 (5 bases). Per germline, CDR1 ENHRY and CDR2 SYGVKD. V shed 10 bases and J shed 8 bases, with 12 bases lying between them. CDR3 length: 11 residues. The CDR3 spells CATTEEDEQFF. Written as DNA, the CDR3 is TGTGCCACCACAGAGGAGGATGAGCAGTTCTTC.

V is TRBV5-4 and J is TRBJ1-2, with D possibly being TRBD1 (6 bases). Germline V gene lookup returns CDR1 SGHNT and CDR2 YYREEE (reference sequence). The CDR3 runs to 11 residues. V shed 9 bases and J shed 10 bases, with 16 bases lying between them. CDR3: CATTGQKDYTF. The CDR3 nucleotides read TGTGCCACTACCGGACAGAAAGACTACACCTTC.

The chain employs TRBV3-1 (or the pseudogene TRBV3-2) and TRBJ2-1, with 7 bases aligning to TRBD2. Trimming took 0 bases from V and 9 from J; bases not matched to a gene: 2. This CDR3 contains 13 residues. Germline V gene data show CDR1 as LGHDT and CDR2 as YNNKEL (reference sequence). The CDR3 DNA reads TGTGCCAGCAGCCAAGATTGGGGGGGTGAGCAGTTCTTC. Its protein product is CASSQDWGGEQFF.

The chain couples TRBV27 to TRBJ2-2; no clear D gene. The CDR3 contains 13 residues. Per germline, CDR1 MNHEY and CDR2 SMNVEV (reference sequence). Trimming cost V 0 bases and J 4 bases, with 3 bases left between them. The CDR3 coding sequence is TGTGCCAGCAGTTTATCCCCCACCGGGGAGCTGTTTTTT. It specifies CASSLSPTGELFF.

This sequence joins TRBV27 and TRBJ2-1; 7 bases map to TRBD2. The CDR3 totals 15 residues. The V gene end was trimmed by 5 bases and the J gene end by 2 bases; junction bases not matched to a gene: 6. Per germline, CDR1 MNHEY and CDR2 SMNVEV (reference sequence). Written as DNA, the CDR3 is TGTGCCAGCAGTCCCACGGCGGGGGCCTACAATGAGCAGTTCTTC. Translation gives CASSPTAGAYNEQFF.

This chain links TRBV6-2 or TRBV6-3 with TRBJ2-7; the D gene is possibly TRBD2 (5 bases). Looked up from germline, CDR1 is MNHEY and CDR2 is SVGEGT. This CDR3 contains 11 residues. V was shortened by 4 bases and J by 12 bases, with 13 bases between the two germline ends. The chain's CDR3 is CASSSVIASYF. CDR3 bases: TGTGCCAGCAGTTCAGTTATAGCGTCGTACTTC.

V and J are TRBV27 and TRBJ1-2; the match to TRBD1 covers 7 bases. J gave up 3 bases and V 2 bases, and 6 bases lay outside the gene matches. There are 15 residues in the CDR3. The germline gives CDR1 MNHEY, CDR2 SMNVEV (reference sequence). The CDR3 here is CASSLKNRGYYGYTF. The CDR3 region has the DNA TGTGCCAGCAGTTTAAAGAACAGGGGATACTATGGCTACACCTTC.

This clone was seen a single time. The CDR3 DNA reads as TGTGCCAGCAGGACAGGGGAGGTTCAGCCCCAGCATTTT. It specifies CASRTGEVQPQHF. The rearrangement links TRBV2 to TRBJ1-5; 8 positions agree with TRBD1. Germline CDR1 reads SNHLY; CDR2 reads FYNNEI. Unmatched junction bases numbered 4, after V lost 6 bases and J lost 6 bases. The length of the CDR3 is 13 residues.

V gene TRBV6-4 combines with J gene TRBJ2-3; D may match TRBD1 or TRBD2 (5 bases each). The length of the CDR3 is 13 residues. The germline V gene has CDR1 MRHNA and CDR2 SNTAGT. Between the trimmed V and J ends, which lost 5 bases and 10 bases, there was a span of 16 bases. The CDR3 reads CASSPVGTAAQYF. CDR3 bases: TGTGCCAGCAGTCCTGTTGGGACCGCGGCGCAGTATTTT.

This chain's CDR3 is CASSLVGGAVSGELFF. CDR3 sequence (DNA): TGTGCCAGCAGCTTAGTCGGGGGCGCCGTATCCGGGGAGCTGTTTTTT. The V gene is TRBV11-2, the J gene TRBJ2-2, with D tentatively TRBD1 or TRBD2 (6 bases each). The CDR3 has 16 amino acids. Trimming took off 1 base at V and 6 bases at J, with 15 bases between the two ends. Per the germline V gene, CDR1 is SGHAT and CDR2 is FQNNGV.

This clone was counted a few times. The chain carries TRBV7-9 and TRBJ2-7, with 15 bases lining up with TRBD2. The CDR3 totals 17 residues. Trimming cost V 4 bases and J 4 bases; bases outside gene matches: 8. The V gene's germline CDR1 is SEHNR and CDR2 FQNEAQ (reference sequence). CDR3 in DNA: TGTGCCAGCAGCTCAGACCAAGGACTAGCGGGAGGGTACGAGCAGTACTTC. This encodes CASSSDQGLAGGYEQYF.

This chain links TRBV28 with TRBJ2-3; TRBD2 matches at 7 bases. The CDR3 is 15 amino acids. V shed 5 bases, J shed 0 bases, and the junction held 5 bases outside the gene matches. The germline V gene has CDR1 MDHEN and CDR2 SYDVKM. As DNA, the CDR3 is TGTGCCAGCAGTCCGAGCGGGGCTAGCACAGATACGCAGTATTTT. This encodes CASSPSGASTDTQYF.